These 3 T cell receptor beta chains share one sample of origin, sequenced in a study of blood T cell repertoires in COVID-19. This table comes from immunoSEQ multiplex PCR, and its TCRdb copy is limited to in-frame clones, with some not included. The sample has fewer than 80,000 clones, about 82% seen once. The sequenced sample was peripheral blood. The receptors were sampled from a human donor in a cohort sampled during active COVID-19.

The CDR3 coding sequence is TGTGCCAGCTCAAGGGGGGGACAAGAGCAGTTCTTC. This codes for CASSRGGQEQFF. The V gene is TRBV7-3, the J gene TRBJ2-1; D is perhaps TRBD2 (7 bases). V was cut by 8 bases and J by 10 bases, with 15 bases left in between. The CDR3 totals 12 residues. CDR1 is SGHTA, CDR2 FQGTGA, per germline. Using reference TRBV7-3 and TRBJ2-1 for the parts outside the CDR3, the full variable domain is GAGVSQTPSNKVTEKGKYVELRCDPISGHTALYWYRQSLGQGPEFLIYFQGTGAADDSGLPNDRFFAVRPEGSVSTLKIQRTERGDSAVYLCASSRGGQEQFFGPGTRLTVL.

This clone has at least ten counts. The chain couples TRBV27 to TRBJ2-2; TRBD2 might be the D (6 bases). The CDR3 extends over 15 amino acids. The V end lost 8 bases, the J end lost 6 bases, and 19 bases lay between the germline ends. Germline V gene sequence: CDR1 MNHEY, CDR2 SMNVEV (reference sequence). The CDR3 loop reads CASRDAEGLAGELFF. The CDR3, as DNA: TGTGCCAGCCGGGACGCGGAGGGTCTCGCCGGGGAGCTGTTTTTT.

The CDR3 coding sequence is TGTGCCACCAGCAGAGGGGGACAGGGAAAGGAGCAGTACTTC. It codes for CATSRGGQGKEQYF. The chain joins TRBV15 to TRBJ2-7; 9 bases fit TRBD1. Per germline, CDR1 LNHNV and CDR2 YYDKDF (reference sequence). V lost 1 base and J lost 7; bases outside the gene matches: 5. The length of the CDR3 is 14 residues. Full variable domain (remainder filled in from reference TRBV15 and TRBJ2-7): DAMVIQNPRYQVTQFGKPVTLSCSQTLNHNVMYWYQQKSSQAPKLLFHYYDKDFNNEADTPDNFQSRRPNTSFCFLDIRSPGLGDTAMYLCATSRGGQGKEQYFGPGTRLTVT.